The subject of this entry is one TCR beta chain. The CDR3 length is 15 residues. The V segment lost 5 bases and the J segment 2 bases; nucleotides outside the gene matches: 8. Germline CDR1 LGHNA, CDR2 YNFKEQ. Produced via immunoSEQ multiplex PCR; TCRdb's table is partial and in-frame only. This sample has 55,000 to 80,000 clones; around four fifths occur once, and the top ten carry over 7.5%. This entry is derived from a study of OX40 agonist ivuxolimab in advanced cancers. The V call is TRBV4-2, the J call TRBJ1-2; 7 nucleotides line up with TRBD1. The source is an adult with an advanced solid tumor such as melanoma, head and neck, liver or kidney cancer. Here the sequenced sample was CD4+ or CD8+ T cells sorted from blood, taken in a trial of the OX40 agonist ivuxolimab. DNA of the CDR3: TGTGCCAGCAGCTTTAGGGGGCAGGGGAACTATGGCTACACCTTC. It codes for CASSFRGQGNYGYTF.